These 2 T cell receptor beta chains were all obtained from the same sample, sequenced in a study of cytomegalovirus exposure and HLA in healthy donors. 60 Vbeta and 13 Jbeta primers were used in PCR. Assay: immunoSEQ multiplex PCR; the TCRdb copy retains only in-frame clones and omits some. The profile shows about 140,000 clones, roughly 80% of them singletons. Sequencing was carried out using PBMCs. These receptors were collected from a woman between 45 and 60 years old in good health and CMV-seropositive.

The J gene is TRBJ2-7, the V gene TRBV6-5; 11 bases align to TRBD1. The CDR3 covers 14 residues. The V gene's germline CDR1 is MNHEY and CDR2 SVGAGI. After removal of 5 bases from V and 4 bases from J, the junction contained 4 bases not matched to a gene. CDR3 sequence: CASSRDRGAYEQYF. CDR3 coding DNA: TGTGCCAGCAGTCGGGACAGGGGGGCATACGAGCAGTACTTC.

This clone came up a few times. This sequence joins TRBV9 and TRBJ2-3, with TRBD1 as a possible D gene (5 bases). This CDR3 is built from 14 residues. Per germline, CDR1 SGDLS and CDR2 YYNGEE. The germline V and J ends were trimmed by 3 bases and 5 bases, with 13 bases remaining between them. The CDR3 loop is CASSAWGSGDTQYF. In DNA form, the CDR3 reads TGTGCCAGCAGCGCGTGGGGCTCGGGAGATACGCAGTATTTT. The complete variable domain, with remaining parts taken from reference TRBV9 and TRBJ2-3, reads DSGVTQTPKHLITATGQRVTLRCSPRSGDLSVYWYQQSLDQGLQFLIQYYNGEERAKGNILERFSAQQFPDLHSELNLSSLELGDSALYFCASSAWGSGDTQYFGPGTRLTVL.